There are a few counts of the clone carrying this T cell receptor (beta chain). The sample is drawn from a study of T cell responses to AZD1222 COVID-19 vaccine. TCRdb's table, derived via immunoSEQ multiplex PCR, lists solely in-frame clones and lacks some. The table lists approximately 200,000 clones, more than 85% of them singletons, with around 3% in the top ten. The CDR3 totals 15 residues. Germline V lookup: CDR1 SNHLY, CDR2 FYNNEI. The V and J ends lost 11 bases and 3 bases respectively, with 22 bases between them. This receptor was taken from an adult who received the AZD1222 COVID-19 vaccine. The sequences come from peripheral blood, collected 28 days after the second AZD1222 dose. This chain links TRBV2 with TRBJ1-1; D is perhaps TRBD1 (5 bases). As DNA, the CDR3 is TGTGCCGTCACCTCGACAGTGCGTCCGGACACTGAAGCTTTCTTT. It translates to CAVTSTVRPDTEAFF. Using reference TRBV2 and TRBJ1-1 for the parts outside the CDR3, the full variable domain is EPEVTQTPSHQVTQMGQEVILRCVPISNHLYFYWYRQILGQKVEFLVSFYNNEISEKSEIFDDQFSVERPDGSNFTLKIRSTKLEDSAMYFCAVTSTVRPDTEAFFGQGTRLTVV.